Following are 3 T cell receptor beta chains from one sample sequenced in a study of shared clonotypes between healthy human individuals. Clones were read by immunoSEQ multiplex PCR, and TCRdb kept only the in-frame ones, dropping some. In the table there are more than 1.2 million clones, less than 99% of which are singletons. The sequenced material came from naive CD4+ T cells sorted from blood. Subset here: CD45RA+ positively selected. Source of these receptors: a man aged 30 to 45 in good health.

The V gene is TRBV7-2, the J gene TRBJ2-3; tentative D call: TRBD2 (5 bases). Trimming took off 0 bases at V and 6 bases at J, with 10 bases between the two ends. Germline CDR1 is SGHTA and CDR2 is FQGNSA. The CDR3 is 14 residues long. The CDR3 DNA follows: TGTGCCAGCAGCTTAGCGGGAGTGCTTGATACGCAGTATTTT. Its protein product is CASSLAGVLDTQYF.

With regard to this clone: Its ends do not fully match the called genes, so a read error is possible. This rearrangement joins TRBV28 to TRBJ2-2; the match to TRBD1 covers 7 bases. Per the germline V gene, CDR1 is MDHEN and CDR2 is SYDVKM. This CDR3 has 14 residues. The CDR3 DNA reads as TGTGTCAGCATTACCCCAGGGGGAGCCGGGGAGCTGTTTTTT. It yields the protein CVSITPGGAGELFF.

V gene TRBV19 combines with J gene TRBJ1-1; D call uncertain. This CDR3 has 15 residues. Looked up from germline, CDR1 is LNHDA and CDR2 is SQIVND (reference sequence). V dropped 7 bases and J dropped 8 bases, with 23 bases sitting between them. The DNA for the CDR3 is TGTGCCAGTACTCCCGCCTTTCGGGCAGGCGTCGAAGCTTTCTTT. It specifies CASTPAFRAGVEAFF.